These 10 T cell receptor beta chains share one sample of origin, sequenced in a study of T-cell reconstitution after alpha-beta-depleted transplantation in children. Using unique molecular identifiers, the investigators prepared the TCRbeta library. TCRdb reprocessed the PCR reads with MiXCR, giving one entry per CDR3 protein. The sample carries 400,000 to 500,000 distinct CDR3 sequences, approximately 10% recorded once. The sequenced sample was PBMCs from the stem cell graft donor, obtained from the stem cell graft. These receptors were collected from a human donor who donated a stem cell graft to a child with acute myeloid leukemia.

This clonotype was picked up a small number of times. This chain connects TRBV29-1 to TRBJ2-2; D not certain. Germline V gives CDR1 SQVTM, CDR2 ANQGSEA. Trimming removed 2 bases at V and 6 bases at J, with 7 bases between. This CDR3 contains 12 residues. This chain's CDR3 is CSVEFRPGELFF. The CDR3 bases are TGCAGCGTTGAATTTCGACCCGGGGAGCTGTTTTTT.

The rearrangement uses TRBV10-3 and TRBJ2-5; 8 bases are a match to TRBD2. This CDR3 has 14 residues. V was clipped by 5 bases and J by 5 bases; unmatched bases: 7. The germline gives CDR1 ENHRY, CDR2 SYGVKD. For the CDR3, the DNA is TGTGCCATCAGTCCCACTAGCGGCCATGAGACCCAGTACTTC. Its protein is CAISPTSGHETQYF.

The chain recombines TRBV20-1 with TRBJ1-1; D possibly corresponds to TRBD1 (5 bases). CDR3 length equals 15 residues. Germline V CDR1 and CDR2: DFQATT, SNEGSKA (reference sequence). Between the trimmed V and J ends, which lost 6 bases and 5 bases, there was a span of 22 bases. The CDR3 here is CSAQDGGSVRTEAFF. The CDR3 coding sequence is TGCAGTGCCCAGGACGGGGGGAGTGTAAGAACTGAAGCTTTCTTT.

V and J are TRBV7-2 and TRBJ2-7; 9 bases align to TRBD2. This CDR3 region has 15 residues. With V trimmed by 1 base and J by 4 bases, 5 bases remained unmatched. Germline CDR1 reads SGHTA; CDR2 reads FQGNSA. The CDR3: CASSLELSGRYEQYF. For the CDR3, the DNA is TGTGCCAGCAGCTTAGAGCTTAGCGGGAGATACGAGCAGTACTTC. Drawing the rest from reference TRBV7-2 and TRBJ2-7, the complete variable domain is GAGVSQSPSNKVTEKGKDVELRCDPISGHTALYWYRQSLGQGLEFLIYFQGNSAPDKSGLPSDRFSAERTGGSVSTLTIQRTQQEDSAVYLCASSLELSGRYEQYFGPGTRLTVT.

The chain has TRBV20-1 and TRBJ2-3; D is undetermined. V was shortened by 3 bases and J by 0 bases, with 10 bases between the two germline ends. Germline V gene lookup returns CDR1 DFQATT and CDR2 SNEGSKA (reference sequence). This CDR3 has 14 residues. The CDR3 loop is CSARARSSTDTQYF. The CDR3 DNA is TGCAGTGCTAGGGCCCGCTCTAGCACAGATACGCAGTATTTT.

This clonotype was counted many times. This CDR3 is CASSARQGAKDTQYF. The CDR3 DNA reads as TGTGCCAGCAGCGCCCGACAGGGGGCTAAGGATACGCAGTATTTT. J is TRBJ2-3 and V is TRBV7-2, with TRBD1 matching over 10 bases. The V and J ends lost 5 bases and 6 bases, in that order; junction bases with no gene match: 8. Germline V gives CDR1 SGHTA, CDR2 FQGNSA. The CDR3 runs 15 residues.

This clonotype showed up just a few times. The CDR3 here is CASSLTGGSSTEAFF. The CDR3 region has the DNA TGCGCCAGCAGCTTGACAGGGGGCTCGAGCACTGAAGCTTTCTTT. The chain combines TRBV5-1 with TRBJ1-1, with TRBD1 identical over 9 bases. The germline gives CDR1 SGHRS, CDR2 YFSETQ. Losses at the gene ends were 1 base for V and 4 bases for J; bases not matched to a gene: 5. The length of the CDR3 is 15 residues.

This chain links TRBV10-3 with TRBJ1-1, with D perhaps TRBD1 (5 bases). From germline, CDR1 is ENHRY and CDR2 SYGVKD. Trimming shortened V by 6 bases and J by 7 bases, and 21 bases separated the two germline ends. This CDR3 has 15 amino acids. The CDR3 is CAISPGTRNSFEAFF. Written as DNA, the CDR3 is TGTGCCATCAGCCCTGGGACGAGGAACTCTTTTGAAGCTTTCTTT.

The rearrangement links TRBV29-1 to TRBJ2-3, with D perhaps assigned TRBD1 or TRBD2 (6 bases each). CDR3 length equals 12 residues. CDR1 is SQVTM, CDR2 ANQGSEA, per germline. Trimming pared 7 bases from V and 8 bases from J, leaving 16 bases between. This chain's CDR3 is CSGTGKGGTQYF. The CDR3 region has the DNA TGCAGCGGAACAGGGAAGGGGGGTACGCAGTATTTT.

This clonotype was counted a few times. This sequence joins TRBV29-1 and TRBJ1-2, with TRBD1 matching over 8 bases. V dropped 3 bases and J dropped 0; count of bases not matched to a gene: 6. Germline assignment: CDR1 SQVTM and CDR2 ANQGSEA. This CDR3 has 15 residues. CDR3 sequence: CSVDPGQGANYGYTF. The CDR3 DNA reads TGCAGCGTTGACCCCGGACAGGGCGCTAACTATGGCTACACCTTC.